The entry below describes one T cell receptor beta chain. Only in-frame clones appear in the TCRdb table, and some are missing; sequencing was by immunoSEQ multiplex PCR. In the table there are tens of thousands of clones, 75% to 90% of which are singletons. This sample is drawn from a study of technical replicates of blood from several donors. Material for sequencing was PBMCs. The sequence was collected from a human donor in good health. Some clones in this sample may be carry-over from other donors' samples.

The chain's CDR3 is CASSEAHVGGYGYTF. The CDR3 DNA sequence: TGTGCCAGCAGTGAAGCTCACGTAGGAGGGTATGGCTACACCTTC. The chain recombines TRBV6-1 with TRBJ1-2; D not resolved. The CDR3 runs 15 residues. Germline V gene data show CDR1 as MNHNS and CDR2 as SASEGT. V lost 0 bases, J lost 5 bases, and 13 bases lay in between.